The sequence of this TCR beta chain was determined in a study of cytomegalovirus exposure and HLA in healthy donors. As for the study in general: Unique TCR beta sequences numbering 120 million or so came from 190 million or so T cells in an earlier analysis.

The PCR made use of 60 Vbeta and 13 Jbeta primers. Sequencing used immunoSEQ multiplex PCR; TCRdb keeps in-frame clones, though not all of them. Of 85,000 to 100,000 clones in the sample, roughly three fifths are singletons; the top ten hold 2.5% to 3.5%. Sequencing was performed on PBMCs. This TCR derives from a man between 60 and 70 years old in good health and CMV-seronegative.

The CDR3, as DNA: TGTGCCAGCAGCTTAATCCCGCAGGGGAACACTGAAGCTTTCTTT. This sequence encodes CASSLIPQGNTEAFF. The J gene is TRBJ1-1, the V gene TRBV7-3; D may be TRBD1 (5 bases). Germline values: CDR1 SGHTA, CDR2 FQGTGA. V lost 1 base and J lost 1, with 10 bases in between. This CDR3 contains 15 residues.